The 8 T cell receptor beta chains reported below all come from one sample, sequenced in a study of cytomegalovirus exposure and HLA in healthy donors. The PCR was carried out with 60 Vbeta primers and 13 Jbeta primers. This table comes from immunoSEQ multiplex PCR, and its TCRdb copy is limited to in-frame clones, with some not included. The listing records approximately 190,000 clones. The material sequenced was PBMCs. The receptor set was obtained from a man aged 30-40 years in good health and CMV-seronegative.

CDR3 loop: CASSQELGTGSGNTIYF. CDR3 nucleotides: TGTGCCAGCAGCCAAGAGTTGGGGACAGGGTCTGGAAACACCATATATTTT. The V gene is TRBV4-2, the J gene TRBJ1-3; 9 bases agree with TRBD1. The CDR3 has 17 residues. Looked up from germline, CDR1 is LGHNA and CDR2 is YNFKEQ. J lost 1 base, V lost 0 bases, and 4 bases had no gene match.

This chain joins TRBV9 and TRBJ2-7, with D perhaps matching TRBD1 (5 bases). V lost 0 bases, J lost 6 bases, and 16 bases lay in between. Germline loops: CDR1 SGDLS, CDR2 YYNGEE. The CDR3 has 15 residues. For the CDR3, the DNA is TGTGCCAGCAGCGTAGTAAGGGGCTCCACCGGCGAGCAGTACTTC. It is translated as CASSVVRGSTGEQYF.

The V gene is TRBV2, the J gene TRBJ1-4; D may be TRBD1 (5 bases). The germline gives CDR1 SNHLY, CDR2 FYNNEI. CDR3 length: 13 residues. V lost 8 bases to trimming and J lost 7 bases, with 14 bases between them. CDR3 in amino acids: CASGGLGAEKLFF. The CDR3, as DNA: TGTGCCAGCGGGGGACTCGGTGCTGAAAAACTGTTTTTT.

The chain has TRBV19 and TRBJ1-5, with TRBD1 matching 11 bases. Germline loops: CDR1 LNHDA, CDR2 SQIVND (reference sequence). The J segment lost 5 bases and the V segment lost 5 bases, leaving 5 bases of the junction unmatched. The CDR3 loop spans 15 amino acids. The CDR3 is CASSAGTGGHQPQHF. The CDR3 DNA follows: TGTGCCAGTAGTGCCGGGACAGGGGGACATCAGCCCCAGCATTTT.

The rearrangement joins TRBV11-3 to TRBJ1-4; 8 nucleotides line up with TRBD1. Per the germline V gene, CDR1 is SGHNT and CDR2 is YENEEA. The V segment lost 5 bases and the J segment 2 bases; nucleotides outside the gene matches: 7. The CDR3 has 16 amino acids. CDR3 in amino acids: CASSPGGGDTNEKLFF. In DNA, the CDR3 is TGTGCCAGCAGCCCAGGGGGCGGGGACACTAATGAAAAACTGTTTTTT.

V is TRBV10-1 and J is TRBJ2-1, with D possibly being TRBD1 (6 bases). Germline V lookup: CDR1 WNHNN, CDR2 SYGVQD (reference sequence). The V end lost 0 bases, the J end lost 3 bases, and 9 bases lay between the germline ends. CDR3 size: 15 residues. The CDR3 DNA is TGCGCCAGCAGTGAGTCAAAGGGGGTCTACAATGAGCAGTTCTTC. This gives the protein CASSESKGVYNEQFF.

This chain joins TRBV7-2 and TRBJ2-2, with 12 bases matching TRBD2. This CDR3 spans 19 amino acids. Trimming at V came to 1 base and at J to 5 bases, leaving 11 bases not matched to a gene. Per the germline V gene, CDR1 is SGHTA and CDR2 is FQGNSA. The CDR3, as DNA: TGTGCCAGCAGCTTAGTTATCCCGGGACTAGCGGGTCCGACCGGGGAGCTGTTTTTT. Residues: CASSLVIPGLAGPTGELFF.

The chain combines TRBV19 with TRBJ2-3, with D tentatively TRBD2 (6 bases). This CDR3 region has 17 residues. The germline V gene has CDR1 LNHDA and CDR2 SQIVND (reference sequence). Between the trimmed V and J ends, which lost 2 bases and 0 bases, there was a span of 15 bases. For the CDR3, the DNA is TGTGCCAGTAGTATAAGTGGGCGGGGCCCAAGCACAGATACGCAGTATTTT. Translation: CASSISGRGPSTDTQYF.